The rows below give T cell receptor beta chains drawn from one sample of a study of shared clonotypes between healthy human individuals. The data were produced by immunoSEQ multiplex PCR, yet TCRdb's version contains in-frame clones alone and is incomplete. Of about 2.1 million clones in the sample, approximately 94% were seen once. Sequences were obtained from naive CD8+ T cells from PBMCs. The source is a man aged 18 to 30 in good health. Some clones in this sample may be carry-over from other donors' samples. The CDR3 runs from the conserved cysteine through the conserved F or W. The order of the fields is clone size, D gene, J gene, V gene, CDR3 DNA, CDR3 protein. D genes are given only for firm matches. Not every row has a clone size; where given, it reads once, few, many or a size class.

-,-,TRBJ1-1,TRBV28,TGTGCCAGCAGTTTATTGCCAGGCCGCACTGAAGCTTTCTTT,CASSLLPGRTEAFF
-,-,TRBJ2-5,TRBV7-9,TGTGCCAGCAGCCGTAACAGGGAAGAGACCCAGTACTTC,CASSRNREETQYF
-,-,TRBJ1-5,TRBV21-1,TGTGCCAGCACCCCCCGTTCGGGTGGTAATCAGCCCCAGCATTTT,CASTPRSGGNQPQHF
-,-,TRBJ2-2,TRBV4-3,TGCGCCAGCAGCCAAGATCGCTTGAGGGGGAACACCGGGGAGCTGTTTTTT,CASSQDRLRGNTGELFF
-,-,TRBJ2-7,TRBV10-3,TGTGCCATCAGTGAGTCCGGGGGCTTCTACGAGCAGTACTTC,CAISESGGFYEQYF
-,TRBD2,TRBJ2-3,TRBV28,TGTGCCAGCAGTGGGGCGGGAGGCCCAGATACGCAGTATTTT,CASSGAGGPDTQYF
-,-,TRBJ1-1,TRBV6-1,TGTGCCAGCCCAAGATACAGGGACGGCACTGAAGCTTTCTTT,CASPRYRDGTEAFF
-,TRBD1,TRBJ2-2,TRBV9,TGTGCCAGCAGCTTTGACAGGGAGAACACCGGGGAGCTGTTTTTT,CASSFDRENTGELFF
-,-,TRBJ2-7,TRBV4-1,TGCGCCAGCAGCCTCAAAGCGGGTGGCCCCTCCTACGAGCAGTACTTC,CASSLKAGGPSYEQYF
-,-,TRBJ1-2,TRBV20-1,TGCAGCCTCAGCCTGGGGGCCTTC,CSLSLGAF
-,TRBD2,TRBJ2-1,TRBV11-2,TGTGCCAGCAGCTGGGGGCTAGCGGGAGTCAATGAGCAGTTCTTC,CASSWGLAGVNEQFF
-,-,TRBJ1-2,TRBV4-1,TGCGCCAGCAGCCATATGTTATGGGAAGGGAACTATGGCTACACCTTC,CASSHMLWEGNYGYTF
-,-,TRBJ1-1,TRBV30,TGTGCCTGGACCCGCCGCGGAGCTTTCTTT,CAWTRRGAFF
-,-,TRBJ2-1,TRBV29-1,TGCAGCGTTGAAAGGGGGTTCAGCTCCTACAATGAGCAGTTCTTC,CSVERGFSSYNEQFF
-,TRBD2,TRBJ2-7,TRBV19,TGTGCCAGTAGTAGCGGGAGGTTCTACGAGCAGTACTTC,CASSSGRFYEQYF
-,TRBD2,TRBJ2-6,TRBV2,TGTGCCGCACTTAAGACTAGCGGATACTCTGGGGCCAACGTCCTGACTTTC,CAALKTSGYSGANVLTF
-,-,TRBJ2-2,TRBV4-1,TGCGCCACCCAGACCCTGGGGGGAGACACCGGGGAGCTGTTTTTT,CATQTLGGDTGELFF
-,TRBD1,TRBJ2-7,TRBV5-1,TGCGCCAGCAGCTTGGGACAGGGTGCCTACGAGCAGTACTTC,CASSLGQGAYEQYF
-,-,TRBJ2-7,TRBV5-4,TGTGCCAGCAGCTTGGAAAGCCACTACGAGCAGTACTTC,CASSLESHYEQYF
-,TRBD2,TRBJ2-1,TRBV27,TGTGCCAGCAGTTTTGGTAGCGGGAATGGTGAGCAGTTCTTC,CASSFGSGNGEQFF
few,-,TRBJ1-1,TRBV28,TGTGCCAGCAGTTTATGGGGCGACAGGAACACTGAAGCTTTCTTT,CASSLWGDRNTEAFF
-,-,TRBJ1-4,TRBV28,TGTGCCAGCAGTTTATCGGGCCTGAATAATGAAAAACTGTTTTTT,CASSLSGLNNEKLFF
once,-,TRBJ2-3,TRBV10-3,TGTGCCCTCTCGGGGGATGGAACCGATACGCAGTATTTT,CALSGDGTDTQYF
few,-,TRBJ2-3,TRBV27,TGTGCCAGCAGTTCGATCGAGCTGGTCACGCAGTATTTT,CASSSIELVTQYF
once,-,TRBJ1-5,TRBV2,TGTGCCAGCAGTGAACTAGGACACCTTGATCAGCCCCAGCATTTT,CASSELGHLDQPQHF
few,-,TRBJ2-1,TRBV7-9,TGTGCCAGCAGCTTAGTGCTAGGGTCGAATGAGCAGTTCTTC,CASSLVLGSNEQFF
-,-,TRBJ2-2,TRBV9,TGTGCCAGCAGCCTCCGGACAGAATCGAACACCGGGGAGCTGTTTTTT,CASSLRTESNTGELFF
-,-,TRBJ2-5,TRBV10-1,TGCGCCAGCAGCGCCGACATAAGGGAGACCCAGTACTTC,CASSADIRETQYF
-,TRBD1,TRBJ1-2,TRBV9,TGTGCCAGCAGCTCCCGCGGAGCAGGGGGGTACTATGGCTACACCTTC,CASSSRGAGGYYGYTF